This TCR beta chain was sequenced for a study of OX40 agonist ivuxolimab in advanced cancers. Regarding the complete study: Ivuxolimab, which targeted the costimulatory receptor OX40 (CD134), was an agonistic, fully human IgG2 monoclonal antibody. Intravenous ivuxolimab was administered to patients every 2 weeks at six dose levels: 0.01, 0.1, 0.3, 1.5, 3 and 10 mg/kg. Among the roughly 50 dose-escalation patients, around 20 had hepatocellular carcinoma, approximately 15 melanoma, 9 renal cell carcinoma and 9 head and neck cancer. A male proportion of around 81% and a mean age of approximately 55 years, ranging from 23 to 79, were recorded for the dose-escalation cohort. Prior anti-PD-1, anti-PD-L1 or anti-CTLA-4 therapy was permitted, and checkpoint inhibitors had been received by under 50% of dose-escalation patients. Partial responses occurred in three dose-escalation patients, of whom one had hepatocellular carcinoma and two had cutaneous melanoma. The point of sequencing TCRbeta in the periphery was to test whether ivuxolimab changed TCR sequence diversity and drove clonal T-cell expansion. The paper covers the monotherapy dose-escalation part of the phase I ivuxolimab trial, which included N of about 56 patients. Paper-wide results and their limitations: Which antigens the clonally expanded peripheral T cells were specific for was not determined. In the 0.1-3.0 mg/kg groups, partial responders had among the lowest normalized peripheral clonal expansion, particularly in CD8+ T cells. After ivuxolimab, more expanded clones were found on average in CD8+ T cells than in CD4+ T cells. At doses from 0.1 to 3.0 mg/kg, clonal expansion was seen in both CD4+ and CD8+ blood T cells between baseline and week 6. Low levels of normalized T-cell clonal expansion were also seen in some patients who did not respond.

The CDR3 starts with the cysteine, ends with the phenylalanine, and has 15 residues. This entry keeps only the CDR3 DNA: 45 bases, framed from base 1. The germline V gene encodes CDR1 SGHTA and CDR2 FQGNSA. Trimming removed 1 base from V and 5 bases from J, leaving 13 bases between the germline ends. As to this clone: It lacks a known antigen. Base qualities are not at hand, and no much larger clone is one base apart.

Genomic DNA was isolated from the sorted cells so that the TCRbeta CDR3 region could be sequenced. The immunoSEQ Assay was used to sequence the TCRbeta CDR3 regions. This immuneACCESS table, as held by TCRdb, lists in-frame sequences with V and J called but not all clones. Of the missing ones, under half trace to an unresolved V gene in checked studies; the others have no known cause. Recorded for this sample are approximately 77,000 clones; roughly 93% of them occurred a single time. About 0.34% of the sample goes to the ten largest clones. Patients with autoimmune disease history or receiving systemic immunosuppression were excluded from the trial. In every dose cohort, peripheral blood was drawn for TCR sequencing at baseline, cycle 4 day 1, and cycle 7 day 1. Samples were obtained from an open-label, multicenter, first-in-human phase I dose-escalation trial of ivuxolimab. Adults with locally advanced or metastatic head and neck squamous cell, hepatocellular, melanoma or renal cell carcinoma were enrolled in the trial. Before TCR sequencing, CD4+ T cells and CD8+ T cells were sorted from peripheral blood as separate populations.

Here the sequenced sample was CD4+ or CD8+ T cells sorted from blood, taken in a trial of the OX40 agonist ivuxolimab. Recombination linked TRBV7-2 to TRBJ2-3; D gene: possibly TRBD2, on 5 matching bases. This TCR was sampled from an adult with an advanced solid tumor such as melanoma, head and neck, liver or kidney cancer. The bases are TGTGCCAGCAGCTTAGTTTCGGGGTCGGTAGATACGCAGTATTTT. It specifies CASSLVSGSVDTQYF.